The rows below give T cell receptor beta chains drawn from one sample of a study of blood T cell repertoires in COVID-19. This table comes from immunoSEQ multiplex PCR, and its TCRdb copy is limited to in-frame clones, with some not included. The sample includes just under 350,000 clones, about 90% seen only once; the top ten take approximately 7.3%. The sample comprised peripheral blood. The receptors were sampled from a woman aged 70-85 years with COVID-19, enrolled during active disease. Both conserved end residues are part of each CDR3. A D gene is named only where the DNA matches it firmly. Some rows mark clone size as missing; the rest say once, few, many or name a class of expanded clone.

TRBV11-2,TRBD2,.,TRBJ2-7,TGTGCCAGCAGCTTAGAGGGGAGACTAGCGGGTGCCTACGAGCAGTACTTC,CASSLEGRLAGAYEQYF
TRBV2,.,.,TRBJ1-2,TGTGCCAGCAGCATGGACACCCGAGGTGGCTACACCTTC,CASSMDTRGGYTF
TRBV28,TRBD1,.,TRBJ2-3,TGTGCCAGCAGTAGCCTGACAGGGAGGTATTTT,CASSSLTGRYF
TRBV6-1,.,.,TRBJ2-5,TGTGCCAGCAGTGAAGAAGGACGGGGAATGGAAGAGACCCAGTACTTC,CASSEEGRGMEETQYF
TRBV30,TRBD1,.,TRBJ1-2,TGTGCCTGGAGCATATCCCCGGGACAGGGGGTGTTATCTGGCTACACCTTC,CAWSISPGQGVLSGYTF
TRBV2,.,.,TRBJ1-2,TGTGCCAGCAGATGGGTGGGCGTTGACTATGGCTACACCTTC,CASRWVGVDYGYTF
TRBV7-7,.,few,TRBJ2-7,TGTGCCAGCAGCTTAGTCCAATGGACAGCGCAGTACTTC,CASSLVQWTAQYF
TRBV19,.,few,TRBJ2-2,TGTGCCAGTAGTAAGCGTTGGAGCGGCCTCACCGGGGAGCTGTTTTTT,CASSKRWSGLTGELFF
TRBV6-6,.,.,TRBJ2-1,TGTGCCAGCACCTTACTAGTACCCTCCTACAATGAGCAGTTCTTC,CASTLLVPSYNEQFF
TRBV3-1/TRBV3-2,.,.,TRBJ2-3,TGTGCCAGCAGCCAAGTTTTTGGCTTCCCAGATACGCAGTATTTT,CASSQVFGFPDTQYF
TRBV27,.,.,TRBJ1-6,TGTGCCAGCAGTTTATTCGGGGATTCACCCCTCCACTTT,CASSLFGDSPLHF
TRBV28,TRBD2,.,TRBJ2-3,TGTGCCAGCAGCTGGGGGGGGAGCACAGATACGCAGTATTTT,CASSWGGSTDTQYF
TRBV28,.,few,TRBJ1-6,TGTGCCAGCAGTTTCGGGGTTGTTAATTCACCCCTCCACTTT,CASSFGVVNSPLHF
TRBV28,.,.,TRBJ1-5,TGTGCCAGCCTGGGGGGGAATCAGCCCCAGCATTTT,CASLGGNQPQHF
TRBV7-9,.,.,TRBJ1-2,TGTGCCAGCAGCTCCTCATACGGGGTCTATGGCTACACCTTC,CASSSSYGVYGYTF
TRBV2,TRBD1,.,TRBJ1-1,TGTGCCAGCAGGGGACAGGGAATCACTGAAGCTTTCTTT,CASRGQGITEAFF
TRBV10-1,.,.,TRBJ1-5,TGCGCCAGCAGTCCCGGGGTGCATCAGCCCCAGCATTTT,CASSPGVHQPQHF
TRBV7-9,.,.,TRBJ1-3,TGTGCCAGCAGCTTAGAGAGGGCGGCTGGAAACACCATATATTTT,CASSLERAAGNTIYF
TRBV3-1/TRBV3-2,.,.,TRBJ2-3,TGTGCCAGCAGCGGACTCCCAACAGATACGCAGTATTTT,CASSGLPTDTQYF
TRBV6-5,TRBD1,.,TRBJ2-5,TGTGCCAGCGGACAGGGGCCGGTCCAAGAGACCCAGTACTTC,CASGQGPVQETQYF
TRBV5-1,.,.,TRBJ2-4,TGCGCCAGCAGCTTGTTATCGTCGGGGTTAGCCAAAAACATTCAGTACTTC,CASSLLSSGLAKNIQYF
TRBV4-1,TRBD2,.,TRBJ2-7,TGCGCCAGCAGCCAAGTTTCTAGCGGATACGAGCAGTACTTC,CASSQVSSGYEQYF
TRBV20-1,TRBD2,.,TRBJ2-1,TGCAGTGCTAGTCCTAGCGGGGGACTCAAGGTTGGTTCCTACAATGAGCAGTTCTTC,CSASPSGGLKVGSYNEQFF
TRBV18,TRBD1,.,TRBJ1-2,TGTGCCAGCTCACCTTGGACCCCGGGACAGGGGGACTATGGCTACACCTTC,CASSPWTPGQGDYGYTF
TRBV19,.,.,TRBJ2-3,TGTGCCAGTAGTTCAAGAGGGGGTACTAGCACAGATACGCAGTATTTT,CASSSRGGTSTDTQYF
TRBV6-5,TRBD1,few,TRBJ1-2,TGTGCCATCCGGGACAGTCACTATGGCTACACCTTC,CAIRDSHYGYTF
TRBV18,TRBD1,.,TRBJ2-3,TGTGCCAGCTCACGGGACAGGGGAGATACGCAGTATTTT,CASSRDRGDTQYF
TRBV15,TRBD2,once,TRBJ2-3,TGTGCCACCAGGGCGGGGGAAAGCACAGATACGCAGTATTTT,CATRAGESTDTQYF
TRBV18,TRBD1,.,TRBJ2-2,TGTGCCAGCTCACCACCAGGGACAGGTGTAGTGGTCGCACCCGGGGAGCTGTTTTTT,CASSPPGTGVVVAPGELFF
TRBV6-5,TRBD2,.,TRBJ2-4,TGTGCCACCCAGGCTGCGGGGGATAACATTCAGTACTTC,CATQAAGDNIQYF
TRBV9,.,.,TRBJ2-5,TGTGCCAGCAGCTCGGGACTTTCCCAAGAGACCCAGTACTTC,CASSSGLSQETQYF
TRBV30,TRBD1,.,TRBJ1-2,TGTGCCGGGGACATGGTGACAGGGCCTAGCTATGGCTACACCTTC,CAGDMVTGPSYGYTF
TRBV2,.,.,TRBJ2-7,TGTGCCAGCGACGCGGGGAGGTCCGAGCAGTACTTC,CASDAGRSEQYF
TRBV10-3,TRBD1,.,TRBJ1-6,TGTGCCATCAGTGAGGGGGACAGGGGCTCCTATAATTCACCCCTCCACTTT,CAISEGDRGSYNSPLHF
TRBV28,TRBD1,.,TRBJ1-2,TGTGCCAGCAGACGATTAAGGCAGGGGGGCCGACTAGATGGCTACACCTTC,CASRRLRQGGRLDGYTF
TRBV5-1,TRBD2,.,TRBJ2-3,TGCGCCAGCAGCGTTGTTGCGGGGGGGACAGATACGCAGTATTTT,CASSVVAGGTDTQYF
TRBV3-1/TRBV3-2,.,.,TRBJ2-7,TGTGCCAGCAGCCAACAACTCGGGACATCTCTTGAGCAGTACTTC,CASSQQLGTSLEQYF
TRBV5-1,TRBD2,.,TRBJ2-5,TGCGCCAGCAGCTTGGCGGGGGGCCAAGAGACCCAGTACTTC,CASSLAGGQETQYF
TRBV6-2/TRBV6-3,.,.,TRBJ2-5,TGTGCCAGCAGTTTCGGAGAGACCCAGTACTTC,CASSFGETQYF
TRBV24-1,TRBD1,.,TRBJ1-3,TGTGCCACCCAACCGGGGGGACAGGGGGCGAGAGGAAACACCATATATTTT,CATQPGGQGARGNTIYF
TRBV9,TRBD1,once,TRBJ2-5,TGTGCCAGCAGCGTAGTAGGGGGCGAGGGCGAGACCCAGTACTTC,CASSVVGGEGETQYF
TRBV6-6,TRBD2,.,TRBJ2-3,TGTGCCAGCAGTTACTCGAGGGCGGGGGGCACAGATACGCAGTATTTT,CASSYSRAGGTDTQYF
TRBV2,TRBD1,.,TRBJ1-2,TGTGCCAGCAGTGCAACAGGGGAGGGCTACACCTTC,CASSATGEGYTF
TRBV5-8,TRBD1,.,TRBJ1-1,TGTGCCAGCAGCGCACCGACAGGGGAGGACACTGAAGCTTTCTTT,CASSAPTGEDTEAFF
TRBV6-4,.,once,TRBJ2-3,TGTGCCAGCAGTGACGGGTTCCGCAGGCGAACGAGCACAGATACGCAGTATTTT,CASSDGFRRRTSTDTQYF
TRBV5-4,TRBD1,.,TRBJ2-3,TGTGCCAGCAGGATGACAGGGAGAAGCACAGATACGCAGTATTTT,CASRMTGRSTDTQYF
TRBV7-2,TRBD1,.,TRBJ1-3,TGTGCCAGCAGCCTCGGACAGGGTGGTGGAAACACCATATATTTT,CASSLGQGGGNTIYF
TRBV28,TRBD1,.,TRBJ1-2,TGTGCCACCCGACAGGGCCTAGGATATGGCTACACCTTC,CATRQGLGYGYTF
TRBV24-1,.,few,TRBJ1-1,TGTGCCACCAGTGACCACAGAGGGACTGAAGCTTTCTTT,CATSDHRGTEAFF
TRBV5-6,TRBD1,.,TRBJ1-5,TGTGCCAGCAGCCTAATGACAGGGATGCATAGCAATCAGCCCCAGCATTTT,CASSLMTGMHSNQPQHF
TRBV7-2,.,.,TRBJ2-7,TGTGCCAGCAGCCCCCTTACGGGGGGCCCTGCCTACGAGCAGTACTTC,CASSPLTGGPAYEQYF
TRBV10-2,.,.,TRBJ2-7,TGCGCCAGCACCCGGGACTACGAGCAGTACTTC,CASTRDYEQYF
TRBV27,TRBD1,.,TRBJ2-1,TGTGCCAGCCGCAAGGGACAGGGGAATGAGCAGTTCTTC,CASRKGQGNEQFF
TRBV10-1,.,.,TRBJ2-3,TGCGCCAGCAGTGATGTAGCCGGCGCAGATACGCAGTATTTT,CASSDVAGADTQYF
TRBV24-1,TRBD2,.,TRBJ2-5,TGTGCCACCAGTGAGCGGGAGGCCCTCGGAGAGACCCAGTACTTC,CATSEREALGETQYF
TRBV5-1,.,.,TRBJ1-2,TGCGCCAGCAGGACAGTCTCGGACTATGGCTACACCTTC,CASRTVSDYGYTF
TRBV7-2,TRBD1,.,TRBJ2-7,TGTGCCAGCAGCAGCCGGACAGGTAGCGAGCAGTACTTC,CASSSRTGSEQYF